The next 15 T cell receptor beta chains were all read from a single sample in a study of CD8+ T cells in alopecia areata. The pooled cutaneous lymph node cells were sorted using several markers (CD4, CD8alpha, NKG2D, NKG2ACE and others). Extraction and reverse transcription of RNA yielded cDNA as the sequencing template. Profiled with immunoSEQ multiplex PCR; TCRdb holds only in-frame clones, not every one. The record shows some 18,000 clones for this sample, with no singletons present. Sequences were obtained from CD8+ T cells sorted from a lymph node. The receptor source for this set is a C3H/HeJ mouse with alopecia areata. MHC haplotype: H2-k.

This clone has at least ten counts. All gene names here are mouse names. The CDR3: CASSGRDRDYEQYF. The DNA read from the CDR3 is TGTGCCAGCAGCGGCCGGGACAGGGACTAT. The V and J genes are TRBV13-3 and TRBJ2-7; 9 bases line up with TRBD1. The DNA ends 4 residues before the CDR3 does, and the rest of the CDR3 is filled in from the germline J gene. Losses at the gene ends were 5 bases for V and 3 bases for J; bases not matched to a gene: 6. Germline V CDR1 and CDR2: NNHDY, SYVADS. The CDR3 sequence is 14 residues long.

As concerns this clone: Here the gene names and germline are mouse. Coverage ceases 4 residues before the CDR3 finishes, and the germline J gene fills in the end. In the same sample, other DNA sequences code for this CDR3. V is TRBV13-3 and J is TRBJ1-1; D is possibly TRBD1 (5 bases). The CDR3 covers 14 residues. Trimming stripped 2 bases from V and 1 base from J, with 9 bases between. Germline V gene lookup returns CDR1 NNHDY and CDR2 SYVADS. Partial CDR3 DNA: TGTGCCAGCAGTGAGAGGCAGGGGAACACA. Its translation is CASSERQGNT. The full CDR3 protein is CASSERQGNTEVFF.

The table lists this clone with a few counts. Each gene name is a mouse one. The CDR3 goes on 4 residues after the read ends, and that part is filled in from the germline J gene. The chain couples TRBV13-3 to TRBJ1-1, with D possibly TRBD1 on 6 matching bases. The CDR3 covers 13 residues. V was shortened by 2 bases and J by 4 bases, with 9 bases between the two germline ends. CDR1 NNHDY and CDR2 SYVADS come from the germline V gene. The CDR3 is CASSEQGGTEVFF. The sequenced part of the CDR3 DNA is TGTGCCAGCAGTGAACAGGGAGGCACA.

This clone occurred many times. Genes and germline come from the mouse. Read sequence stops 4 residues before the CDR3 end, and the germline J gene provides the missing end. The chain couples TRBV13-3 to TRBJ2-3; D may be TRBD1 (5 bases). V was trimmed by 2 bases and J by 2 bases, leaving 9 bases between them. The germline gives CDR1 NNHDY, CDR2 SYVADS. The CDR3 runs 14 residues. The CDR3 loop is CASSEGQHAETLYF. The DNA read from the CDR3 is TGTGCCAGCAGTGAAGGACAACATGCAGAA.

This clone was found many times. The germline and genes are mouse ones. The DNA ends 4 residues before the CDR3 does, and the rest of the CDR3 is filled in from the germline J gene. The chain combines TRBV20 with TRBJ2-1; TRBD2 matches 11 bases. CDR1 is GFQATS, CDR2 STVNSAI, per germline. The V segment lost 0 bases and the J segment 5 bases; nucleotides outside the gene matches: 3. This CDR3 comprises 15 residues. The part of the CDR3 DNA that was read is TGTGGTGCTAGGGATCCGGGACTGGGGGATGCT. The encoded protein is CGARDPGLGDA. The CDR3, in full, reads CGARDPGLGDAEQFF.

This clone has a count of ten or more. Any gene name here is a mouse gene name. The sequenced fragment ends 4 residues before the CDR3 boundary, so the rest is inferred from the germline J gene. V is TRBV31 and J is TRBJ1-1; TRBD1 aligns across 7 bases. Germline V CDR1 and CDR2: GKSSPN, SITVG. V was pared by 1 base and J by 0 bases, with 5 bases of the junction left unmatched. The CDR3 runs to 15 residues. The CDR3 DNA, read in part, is TGTGCCTGGAGTCGGCCCAGGGGGTCAAACACA. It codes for CAWSRPRGSNT. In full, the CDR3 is CAWSRPRGSNTEVFF.

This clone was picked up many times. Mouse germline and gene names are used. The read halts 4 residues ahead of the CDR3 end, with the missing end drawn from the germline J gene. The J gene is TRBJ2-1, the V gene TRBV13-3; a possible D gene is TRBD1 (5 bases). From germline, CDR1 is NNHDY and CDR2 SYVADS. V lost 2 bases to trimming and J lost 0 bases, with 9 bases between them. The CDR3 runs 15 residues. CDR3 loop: CASSERTSNYAEQFF. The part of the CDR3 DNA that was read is TGTGCCAGCAGTGAGAGGACATCTAACTATGCT.

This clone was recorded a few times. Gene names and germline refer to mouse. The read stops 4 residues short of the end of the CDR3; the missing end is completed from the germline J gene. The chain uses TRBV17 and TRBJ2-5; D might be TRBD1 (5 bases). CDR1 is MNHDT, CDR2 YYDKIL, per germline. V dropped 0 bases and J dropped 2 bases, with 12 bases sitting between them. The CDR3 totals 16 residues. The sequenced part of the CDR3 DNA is TGTGCTAGCAGTAGAGATGCCAGGGTTTCCCAAGAC. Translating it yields CASSRDARVSQD. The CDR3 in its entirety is CASSRDARVSQDTQYF.

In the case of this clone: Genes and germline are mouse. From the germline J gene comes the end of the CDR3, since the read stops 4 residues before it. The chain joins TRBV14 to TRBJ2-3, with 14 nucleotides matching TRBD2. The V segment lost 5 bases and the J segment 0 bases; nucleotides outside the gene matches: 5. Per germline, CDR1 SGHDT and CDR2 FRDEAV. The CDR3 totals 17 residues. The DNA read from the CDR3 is TGTGCCAGCAGCCCCGGGACTGGGGGGGCGAGTGCAGAA. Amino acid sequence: CASSPGTGGASAE. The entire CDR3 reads CASSPGTGGASAETLYF.

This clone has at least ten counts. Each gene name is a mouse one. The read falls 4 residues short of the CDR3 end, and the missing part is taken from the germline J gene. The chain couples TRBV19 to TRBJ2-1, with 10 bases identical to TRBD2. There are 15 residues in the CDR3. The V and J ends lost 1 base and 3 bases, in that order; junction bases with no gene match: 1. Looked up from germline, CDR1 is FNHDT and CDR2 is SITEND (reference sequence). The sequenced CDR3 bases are TGTGCCAGCAGTATACTGGGGGGGCGCTATGCT. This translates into CASSILGGRYA. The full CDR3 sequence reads CASSILGGRYAEQFF.

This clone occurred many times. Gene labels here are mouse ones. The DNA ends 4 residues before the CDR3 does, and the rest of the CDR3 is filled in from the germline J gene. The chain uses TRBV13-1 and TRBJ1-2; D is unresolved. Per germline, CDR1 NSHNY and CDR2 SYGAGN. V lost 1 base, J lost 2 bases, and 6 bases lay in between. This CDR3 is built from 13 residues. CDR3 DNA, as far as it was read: TGTGCCAGCAGTGATTTGGGGAACTCC. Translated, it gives CASSDLGNS. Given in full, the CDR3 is CASSDLGNSDYTF.

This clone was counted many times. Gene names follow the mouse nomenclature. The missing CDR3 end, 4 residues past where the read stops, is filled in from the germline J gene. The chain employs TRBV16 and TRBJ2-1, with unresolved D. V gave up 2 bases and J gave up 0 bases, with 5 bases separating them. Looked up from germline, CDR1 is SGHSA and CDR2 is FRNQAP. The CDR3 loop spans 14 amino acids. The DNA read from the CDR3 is TGTGCAAGCAGCTTACAGAATAACTATGCT. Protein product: CASSLQNNYA. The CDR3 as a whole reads CASSLQNNYAEQFF. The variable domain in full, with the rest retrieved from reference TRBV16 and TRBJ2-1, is NAGVIQTPRHKVTGKGQEATLWCEPISGHSAVFWYRQTIVQGLEFLTYFRNQAPIDDSGMPKERFSAQMPNQSHSTLKIQSTQPQDSAVYLCASSLQNNYAEQFFGPGTRLTVL.

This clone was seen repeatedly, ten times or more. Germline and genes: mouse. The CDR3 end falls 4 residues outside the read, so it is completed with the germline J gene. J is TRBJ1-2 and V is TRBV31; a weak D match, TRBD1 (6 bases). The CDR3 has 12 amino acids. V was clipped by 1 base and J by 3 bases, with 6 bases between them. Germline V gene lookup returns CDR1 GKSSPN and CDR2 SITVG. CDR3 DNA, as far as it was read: TGTGCCTGGAGTCAGGGGGACTCC. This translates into CAWSQGDS. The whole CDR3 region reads CAWSQGDSDYTF.

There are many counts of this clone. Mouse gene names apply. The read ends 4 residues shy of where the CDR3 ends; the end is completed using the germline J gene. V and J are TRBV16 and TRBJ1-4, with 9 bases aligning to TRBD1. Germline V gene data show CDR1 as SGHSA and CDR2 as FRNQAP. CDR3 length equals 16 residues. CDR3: CASSPSPGQGGERLFF. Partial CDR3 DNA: TGTGCAAGCAGCCCTTCTCCGGGACAGGGTGGCGAA. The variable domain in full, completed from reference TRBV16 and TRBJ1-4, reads NAGVIQTPRHKVTGKGQEATLWCEPISGHSAVFWYRQTIVQGLEFLTYFRNQAPIDDSGMPKERFSAQMPNQSHSTLKIQSTQPQDSAVYLCASSPSPGQGGERLFFGHGTKLSVL.

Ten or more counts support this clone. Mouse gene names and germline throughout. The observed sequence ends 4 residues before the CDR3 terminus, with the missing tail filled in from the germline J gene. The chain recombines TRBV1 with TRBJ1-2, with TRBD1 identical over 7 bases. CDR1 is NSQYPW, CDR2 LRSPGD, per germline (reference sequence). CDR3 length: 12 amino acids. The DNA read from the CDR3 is TGCACCTGCAGTGCGGGGACAGCC. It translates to CTCSAGTA. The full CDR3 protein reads CTCSAGTADYTF.